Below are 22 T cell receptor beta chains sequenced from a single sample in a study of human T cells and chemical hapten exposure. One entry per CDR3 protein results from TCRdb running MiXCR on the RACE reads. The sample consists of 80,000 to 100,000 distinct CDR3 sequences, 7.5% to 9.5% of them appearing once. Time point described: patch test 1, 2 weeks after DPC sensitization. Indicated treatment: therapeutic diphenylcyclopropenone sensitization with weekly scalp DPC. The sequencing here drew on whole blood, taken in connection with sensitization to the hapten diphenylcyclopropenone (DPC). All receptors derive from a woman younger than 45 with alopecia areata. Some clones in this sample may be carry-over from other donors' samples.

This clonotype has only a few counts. CDR3 DNA: TGTGCCAGCAGCCCCACCTTCGACAGGGAAGTCACCCGGGAAAAACTGTTTTTT. Its protein product is CASSPTFDREVTREKLFF. The rearrangement uses TRBV9 and TRBJ1-4, with TRBD1 matching over 7 bases. Trimming took 4 bases from V and 8 from J; bases not matched to a gene: 20. CDR3 length: 18 amino acids. Germline assignment: CDR1 SGDLS and CDR2 YYNGEE.

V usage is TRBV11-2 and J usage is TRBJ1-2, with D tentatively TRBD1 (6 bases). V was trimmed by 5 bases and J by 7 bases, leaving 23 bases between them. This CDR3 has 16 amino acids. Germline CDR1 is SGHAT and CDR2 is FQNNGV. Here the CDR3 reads CASSPAVGGGSGGYTF. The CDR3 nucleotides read TGTGCCAGCAGCCCGGCGGTGGGGGGCGGGTCCGGTGGCTACACCTTC.

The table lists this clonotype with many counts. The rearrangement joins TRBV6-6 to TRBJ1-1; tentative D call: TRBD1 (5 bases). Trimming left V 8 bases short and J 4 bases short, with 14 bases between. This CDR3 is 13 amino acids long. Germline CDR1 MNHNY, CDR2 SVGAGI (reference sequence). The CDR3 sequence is CASYRRGSTEAFF. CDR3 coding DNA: TGTGCCAGCTATAGGCGGGGCAGCACTGAAGCTTTCTTT.

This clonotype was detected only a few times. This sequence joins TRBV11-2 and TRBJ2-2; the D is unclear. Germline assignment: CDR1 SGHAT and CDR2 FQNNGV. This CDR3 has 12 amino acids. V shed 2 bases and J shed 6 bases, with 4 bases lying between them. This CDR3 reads CASSLSAGELFF. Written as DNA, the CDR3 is TGTGCCAGCAGCTTATCGGCCGGGGAGCTGTTTTTT.

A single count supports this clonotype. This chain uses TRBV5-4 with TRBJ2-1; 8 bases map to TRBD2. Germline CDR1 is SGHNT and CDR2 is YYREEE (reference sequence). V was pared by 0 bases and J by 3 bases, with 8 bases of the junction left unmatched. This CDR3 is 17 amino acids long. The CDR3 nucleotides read TGTGCCAGCAGCTTGGCCGGGCGGGGGGTCTACTACAATGAGCAGTTCTTC. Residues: CASSLAGRGVYYNEQFF.

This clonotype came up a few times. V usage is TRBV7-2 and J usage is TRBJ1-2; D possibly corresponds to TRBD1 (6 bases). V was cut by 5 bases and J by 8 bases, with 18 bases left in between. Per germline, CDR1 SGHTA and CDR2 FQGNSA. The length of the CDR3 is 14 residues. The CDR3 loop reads CASSRGRGGGGYTF. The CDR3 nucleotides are TGTGCCAGCAGCCGTGGGCGAGGGGGGGGCGGCTACACCTTC.

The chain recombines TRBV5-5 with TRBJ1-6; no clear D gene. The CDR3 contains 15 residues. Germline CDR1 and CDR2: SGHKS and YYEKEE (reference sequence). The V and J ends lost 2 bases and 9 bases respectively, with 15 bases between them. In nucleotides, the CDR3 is TGTGCCAGCAGCTTCCGGGATTTAACCCTTTCACCCCTCCACTTT. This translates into CASSFRDLTLSPLHF.

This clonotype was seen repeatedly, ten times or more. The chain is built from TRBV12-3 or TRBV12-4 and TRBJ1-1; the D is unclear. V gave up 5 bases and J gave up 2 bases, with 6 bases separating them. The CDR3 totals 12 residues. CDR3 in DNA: TGTGCCAGCAGTCCACTAAACACTGAAGCTTTCTTT. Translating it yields CASSPLNTEAFF.

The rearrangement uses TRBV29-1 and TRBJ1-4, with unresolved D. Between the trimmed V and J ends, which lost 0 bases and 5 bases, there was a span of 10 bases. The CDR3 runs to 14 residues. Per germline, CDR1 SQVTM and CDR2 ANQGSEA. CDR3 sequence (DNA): TGCAGCGTTGAAGATCCCAGGTCGAATGAAAAACTGTTTTTT. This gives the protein CSVEDPRSNEKLFF.

For the CDR3, the DNA is TGTGCCAGCAGCCACAAGCCCAACAGGGGCCGCCCTCCCCTCCACTTT. Translating gives CASSHKPNRGRPPLHF. The chain recombines TRBV14 with TRBJ1-6; TRBD1 matches at 7 bases. The CDR3 spans 16 residues. CDR1 is SGHDN and CDR2 is FVKESK in the germline V gene. Unmatched junction bases numbered 15, after V lost 3 bases and J lost 13 bases.

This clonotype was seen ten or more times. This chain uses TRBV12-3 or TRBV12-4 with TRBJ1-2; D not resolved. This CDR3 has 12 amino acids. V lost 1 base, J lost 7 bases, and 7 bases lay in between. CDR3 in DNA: TGTGCCAGCAGTTTAGAGCTGGGTGGCTACACCTTC. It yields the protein CASSLELGGYTF.

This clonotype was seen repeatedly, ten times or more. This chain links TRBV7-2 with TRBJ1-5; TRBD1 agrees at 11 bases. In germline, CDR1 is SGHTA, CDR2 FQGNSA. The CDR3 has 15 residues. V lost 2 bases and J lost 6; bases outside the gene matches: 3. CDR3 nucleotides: TGTGCCAGCAGCTTAAGGACAGGGGGCATTCAGCCCCAGCATTTT. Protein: CASSLRTGGIQPQHF.

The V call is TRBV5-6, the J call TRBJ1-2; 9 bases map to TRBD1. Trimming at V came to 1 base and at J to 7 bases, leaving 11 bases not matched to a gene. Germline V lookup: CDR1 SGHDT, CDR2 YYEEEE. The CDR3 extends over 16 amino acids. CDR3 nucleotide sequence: TGTGCCAGCAGCTTGTTGGGAACAGGGGGCGGACCTGGCTACACCTTC. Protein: CASSLLGTGGGPGYTF.

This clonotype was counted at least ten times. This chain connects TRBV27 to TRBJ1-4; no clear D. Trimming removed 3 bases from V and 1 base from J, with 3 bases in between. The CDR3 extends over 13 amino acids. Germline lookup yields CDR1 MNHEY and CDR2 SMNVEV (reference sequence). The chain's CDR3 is CASSLVTNEKLFF. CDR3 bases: TGTGCCAGCAGTTTGGTAACTAATGAAAAACTGTTTTTT.

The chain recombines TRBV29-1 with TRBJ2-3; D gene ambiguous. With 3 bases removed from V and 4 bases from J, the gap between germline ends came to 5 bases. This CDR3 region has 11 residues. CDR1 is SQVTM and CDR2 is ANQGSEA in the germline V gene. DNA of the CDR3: TGCAGCGTTGACACGCCAGATACGCAGTATTTT. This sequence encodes CSVDTPDTQYF.

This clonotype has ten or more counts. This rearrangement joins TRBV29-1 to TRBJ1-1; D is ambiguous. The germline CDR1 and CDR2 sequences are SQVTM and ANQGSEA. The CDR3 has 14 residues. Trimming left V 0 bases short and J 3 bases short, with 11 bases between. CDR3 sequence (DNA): TGCAGCGTTGAAGATAGGTCGGTGGACACTGAAGCTTTCTTT. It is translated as CSVEDRSVDTEAFF.

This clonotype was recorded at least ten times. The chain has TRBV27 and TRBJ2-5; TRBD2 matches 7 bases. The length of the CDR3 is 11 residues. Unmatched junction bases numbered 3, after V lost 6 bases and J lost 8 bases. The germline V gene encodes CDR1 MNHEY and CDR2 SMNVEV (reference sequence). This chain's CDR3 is CASSRGGTQYF. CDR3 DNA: TGTGCCAGCAGCCGCGGGGGTACCCAGTACTTC.

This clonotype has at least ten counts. The CDR3: CASSPPGVLGQPQHF. As DNA, the CDR3 is TGTGCCAGCTCACCACCGGGGGTACTCGGACAGCCCCAGCATTTT. The V gene is TRBV18, the J gene TRBJ1-5; D may be TRBD1 (5 bases). Trimming cost V 0 bases and J 7 bases, with 13 bases left between them. Germline CDR1 reads KGHSH; CDR2 reads LQKENI. This CDR3 has 15 residues.

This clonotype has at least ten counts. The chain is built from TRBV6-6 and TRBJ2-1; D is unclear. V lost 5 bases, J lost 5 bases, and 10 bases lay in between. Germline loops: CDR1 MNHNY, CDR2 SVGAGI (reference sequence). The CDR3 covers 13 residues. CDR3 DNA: TGTGCCAGCAGTCAATCCTTCAACAATGAGCAGTTCTTC. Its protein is CASSQSFNNEQFF.

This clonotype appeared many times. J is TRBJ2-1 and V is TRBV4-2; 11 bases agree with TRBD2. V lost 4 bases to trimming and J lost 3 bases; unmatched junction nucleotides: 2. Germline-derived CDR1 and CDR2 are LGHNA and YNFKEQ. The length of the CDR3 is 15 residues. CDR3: CASSPTSGDYNEQFF. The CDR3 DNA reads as TGTGCCAGCAGCCCGACTAGCGGGGACTACAATGAGCAGTTCTTC.

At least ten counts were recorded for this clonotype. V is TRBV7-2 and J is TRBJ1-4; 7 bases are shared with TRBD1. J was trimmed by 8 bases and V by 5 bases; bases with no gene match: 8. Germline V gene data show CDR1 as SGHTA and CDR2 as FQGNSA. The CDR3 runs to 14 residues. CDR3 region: CASSPDRVVEKLFF. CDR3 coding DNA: TGTGCCAGCAGCCCCGACAGGGTTGTGGAAAAACTGTTTTTT.

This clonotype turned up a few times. CDR3 nucleotide sequence: TGTGCTAGTGGTTTGGTACCGTGGAATGAGCAGTTCTTC. Translation gives CASGLVPWNEQFF. The V call is TRBV12-5, the J call TRBJ2-1, with D uncertain. The CDR3 runs 13 residues. From germline, CDR1 is LGHNT and CDR2 FRNRAP. Trimming took 0 bases from V and 7 from J, leaving 7 bases between them.